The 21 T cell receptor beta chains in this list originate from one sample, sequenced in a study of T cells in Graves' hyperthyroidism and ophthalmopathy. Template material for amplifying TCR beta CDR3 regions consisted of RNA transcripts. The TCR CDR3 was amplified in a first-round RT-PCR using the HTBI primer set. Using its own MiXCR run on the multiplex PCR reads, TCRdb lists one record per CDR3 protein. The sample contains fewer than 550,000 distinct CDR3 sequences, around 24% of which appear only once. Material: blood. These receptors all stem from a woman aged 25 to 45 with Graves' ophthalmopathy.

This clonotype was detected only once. In DNA, the CDR3 is TGCAGCGTTGAGAACAGGGGAAAGAACACTGAAGCTTTCTTT. It specifies CSVENRGKNTEAFF. This rearrangement joins TRBV29-1 to TRBJ1-1; TRBD1 matches at 7 bases. Trimming removed 3 bases from V and 1 base from J; junction bases left unmatched: 5. Germline CDR1 SQVTM, CDR2 ANQGSEA. The CDR3 has 14 residues.

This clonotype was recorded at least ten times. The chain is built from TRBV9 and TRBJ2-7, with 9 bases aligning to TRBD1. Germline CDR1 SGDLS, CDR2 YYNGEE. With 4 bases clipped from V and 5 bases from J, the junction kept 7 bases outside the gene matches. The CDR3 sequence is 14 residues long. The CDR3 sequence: CASSFGTGKNEQYF. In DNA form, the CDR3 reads TGTGCCAGCAGCTTCGGGACAGGGAAGAACGAGCAGTACTTC. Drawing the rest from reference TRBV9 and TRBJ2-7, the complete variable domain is DSGVTQTPKHLITATGQRVTLRCSPRSGDLSVYWYQQSLDQGLQFLIQYYNGEERAKGNILERFSAQQFPDLHSELNLSSLELGDSALYFCASSFGTGKNEQYFGPGTRLTVT.

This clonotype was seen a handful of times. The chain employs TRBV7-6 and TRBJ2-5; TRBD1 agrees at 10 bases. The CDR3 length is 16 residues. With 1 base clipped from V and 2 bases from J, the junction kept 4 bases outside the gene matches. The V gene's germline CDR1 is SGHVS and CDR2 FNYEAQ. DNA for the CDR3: TGTGCCAGCAGCTTAGTGGGACAGGGGCTTCAAGAGACCCAGTACTTC. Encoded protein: CASSLVGQGLQETQYF.

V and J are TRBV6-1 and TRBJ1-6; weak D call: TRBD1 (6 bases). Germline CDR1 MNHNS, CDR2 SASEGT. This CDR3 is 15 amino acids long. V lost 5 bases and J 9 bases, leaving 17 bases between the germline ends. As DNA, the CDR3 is TGTGCCAGCAGTACGACAGGCGATAAGGGTTCACCCCTCCACTTT. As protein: CASSTTGDKGSPLHF.

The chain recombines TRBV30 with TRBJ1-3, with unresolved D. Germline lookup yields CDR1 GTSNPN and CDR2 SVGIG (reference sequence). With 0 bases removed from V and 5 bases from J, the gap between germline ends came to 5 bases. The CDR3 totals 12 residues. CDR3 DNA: TGTGCCTGGAGTGTAGTCCGAAACACCATATATTTT. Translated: CAWSVVRNTIYF. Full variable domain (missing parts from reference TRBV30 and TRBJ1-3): SQTIHQWPATLVQPVGSPLSLECTVEGTSNPNLYWYRQAAGRGLQLLFYSVGIGQISSEVPQNLSASRPQDRQFILSSKKLLLSDSGFYLCAWSVVRNTIYFGEGSWLTVV.

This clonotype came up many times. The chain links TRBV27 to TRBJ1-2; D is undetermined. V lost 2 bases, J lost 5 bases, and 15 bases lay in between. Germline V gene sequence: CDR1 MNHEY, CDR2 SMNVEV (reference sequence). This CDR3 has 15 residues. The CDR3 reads CASSLDTRLGYGYTF. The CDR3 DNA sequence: TGTGCCAGCAGTTTAGATACGCGCTTGGGGTATGGCTACACCTTC.

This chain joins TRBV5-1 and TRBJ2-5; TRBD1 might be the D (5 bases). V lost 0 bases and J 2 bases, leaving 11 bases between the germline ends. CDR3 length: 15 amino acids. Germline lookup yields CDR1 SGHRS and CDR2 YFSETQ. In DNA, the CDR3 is TGCGCCAGCAGCTTGGCGGACACACAGCAAGAGACCCAGTACTTC. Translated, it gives CASSLADTQQETQYF.

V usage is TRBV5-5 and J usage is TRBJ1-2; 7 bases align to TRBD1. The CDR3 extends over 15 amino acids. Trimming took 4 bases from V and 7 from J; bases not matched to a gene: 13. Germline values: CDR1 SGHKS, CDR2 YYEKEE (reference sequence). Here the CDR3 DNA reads TGTGCCAGCAGCCTCTCCCCGGACAGGCCGGCTGGCTACACCTTC. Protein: CASSLSPDRPAGYTF. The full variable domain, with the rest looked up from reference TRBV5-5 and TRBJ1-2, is DAGVTQSPTHLIKTRGQQVTLRCSPISGHKSVSWYQQVLGQGPQFIFQYYEKEERGRGNFPDRFSARQFPNYSSELNVNALLLGDSALYLCASSLSPDRPAGYTFGSGTRLTVV.

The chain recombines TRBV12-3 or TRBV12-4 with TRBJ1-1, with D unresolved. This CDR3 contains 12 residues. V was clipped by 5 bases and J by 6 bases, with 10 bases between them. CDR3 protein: CASSPGIAEAFF. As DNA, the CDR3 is TGTGCCAGCAGTCCGGGGATAGCTGAAGCTTTCTTT.

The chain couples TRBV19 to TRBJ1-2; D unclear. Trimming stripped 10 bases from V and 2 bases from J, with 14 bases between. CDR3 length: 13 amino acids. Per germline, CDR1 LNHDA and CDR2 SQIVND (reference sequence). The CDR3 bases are TGTGCCACGGGAGCACAAGGAAACTATGGCTACACCTTC. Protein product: CATGAQGNYGYTF.

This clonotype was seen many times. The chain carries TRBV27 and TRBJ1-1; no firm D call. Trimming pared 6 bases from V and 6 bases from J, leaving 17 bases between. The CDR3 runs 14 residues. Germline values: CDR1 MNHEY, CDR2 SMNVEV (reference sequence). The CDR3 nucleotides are TGTGCCAGCAGCAGGACCGGGCCTGGGCCTGAAGCTTTCTTT. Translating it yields CASSRTGPGPEAFF.

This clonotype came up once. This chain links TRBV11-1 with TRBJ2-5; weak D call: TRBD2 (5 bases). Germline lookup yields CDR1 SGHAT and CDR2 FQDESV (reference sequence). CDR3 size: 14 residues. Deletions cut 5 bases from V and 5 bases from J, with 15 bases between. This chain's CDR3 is CASSPRTGAETQYF. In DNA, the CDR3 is TGTGCCAGCAGCCCACGGACTGGCGCGGAGACCCAGTACTTC. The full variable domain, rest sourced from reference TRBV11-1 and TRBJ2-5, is EAEVAQSPRYKITEKSQAVAFWCDPISGHATLYWYRQILGQGPELLVQFQDESVVDDSQLPKDRFSAERLKGVDSTLKIQPAELGDSAMYLCASSPRTGAETQYFGPGTRLLVL.

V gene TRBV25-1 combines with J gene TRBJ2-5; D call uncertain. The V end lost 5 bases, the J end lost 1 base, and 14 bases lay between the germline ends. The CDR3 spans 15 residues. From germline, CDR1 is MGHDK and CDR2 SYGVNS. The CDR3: CASSLGRTLQETQYF. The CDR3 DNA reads TGTGCCAGCAGTCTCGGACGGACGCTCCAAGAGACCCAGTACTTC.

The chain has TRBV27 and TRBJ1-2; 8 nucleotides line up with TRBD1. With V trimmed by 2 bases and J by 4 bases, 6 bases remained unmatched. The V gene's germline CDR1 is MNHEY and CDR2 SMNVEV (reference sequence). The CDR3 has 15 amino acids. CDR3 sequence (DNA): TGTGCCAGCAGTTTAACCGAGACAGGGGTCTATGGCTACACCTTC. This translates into CASSLTETGVYGYTF.

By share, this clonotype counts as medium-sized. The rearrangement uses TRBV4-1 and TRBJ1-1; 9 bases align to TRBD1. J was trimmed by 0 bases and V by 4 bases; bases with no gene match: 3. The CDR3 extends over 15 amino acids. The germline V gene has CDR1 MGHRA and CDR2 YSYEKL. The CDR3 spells CASSLGTGLNTEAFF. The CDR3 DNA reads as TGCGCCAGCAGCCTCGGGACAGGGCTGAACACTGAAGCTTTCTTT.

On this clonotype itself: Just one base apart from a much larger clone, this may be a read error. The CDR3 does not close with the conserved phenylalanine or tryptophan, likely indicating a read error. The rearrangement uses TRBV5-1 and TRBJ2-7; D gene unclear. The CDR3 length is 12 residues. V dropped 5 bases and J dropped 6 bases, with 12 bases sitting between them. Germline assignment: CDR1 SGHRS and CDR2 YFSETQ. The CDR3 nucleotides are TGCGCCAGCAGGGACGGAGCGACCGAGCAGTACTCC. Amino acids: CASRDGATEQYS.

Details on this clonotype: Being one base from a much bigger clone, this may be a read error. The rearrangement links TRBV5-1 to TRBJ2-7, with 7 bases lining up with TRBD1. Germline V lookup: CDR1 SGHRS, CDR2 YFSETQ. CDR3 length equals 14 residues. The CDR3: CASCLDRSYYEQYF. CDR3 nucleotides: TGCGCCAGCTGCTTGGACAGGAGTTACTACGAGCAGTACTTC.

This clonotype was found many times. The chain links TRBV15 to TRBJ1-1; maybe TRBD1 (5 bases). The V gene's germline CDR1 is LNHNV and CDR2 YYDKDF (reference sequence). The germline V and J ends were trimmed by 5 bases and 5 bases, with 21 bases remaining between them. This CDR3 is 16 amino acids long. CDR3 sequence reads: CATSPDLTQRGTEAFF. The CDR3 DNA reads TGTGCCACCAGCCCGGACCTAACACAACGGGGGACTGAAGCTTTCTTT.

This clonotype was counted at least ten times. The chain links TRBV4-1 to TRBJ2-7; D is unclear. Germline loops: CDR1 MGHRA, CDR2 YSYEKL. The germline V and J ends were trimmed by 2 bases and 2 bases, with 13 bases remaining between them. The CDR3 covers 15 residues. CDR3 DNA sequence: TGCGCCAGCAGCCAATTGTTCAGGTTCGCCTACGAGCAGTACTTC. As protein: CASSQLFRFAYEQYF.

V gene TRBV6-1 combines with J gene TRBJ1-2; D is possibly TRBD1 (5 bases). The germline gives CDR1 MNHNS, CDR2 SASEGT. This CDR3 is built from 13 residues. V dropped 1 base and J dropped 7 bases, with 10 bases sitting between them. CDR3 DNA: TGTGCCAGCAGTGAAGTTACAGGCTCTGGCTACACCTTC. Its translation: CASSEVTGSGYTF.

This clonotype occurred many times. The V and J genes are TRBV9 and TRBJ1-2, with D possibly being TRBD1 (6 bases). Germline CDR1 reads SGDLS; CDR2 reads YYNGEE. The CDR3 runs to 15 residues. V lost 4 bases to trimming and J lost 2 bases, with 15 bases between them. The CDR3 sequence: CASSPEGGENYGYTF. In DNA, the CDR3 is TGTGCCAGCAGCCCCGAAGGGGGGGAGAACTATGGCTACACCTTC.